Listed below are T cell receptor beta chains from one sample, sequenced in a study of T cells in Graves' hyperthyroidism and ophthalmopathy. TCRdb processed the multiplex PCR reads anew with MiXCR; each CDR3 protein has one entry. The sample records about 640,000 distinct CDR3 sequences, around 21% being singletons. Sequencing was performed on blood. The origin of the receptors is a man younger than 45 with Graves' ophthalmopathy. CDR3s include the opening cysteine and the closing phenylalanine or tryptophan. The D gene is left open where the match is weak. Not all rows give a size; the values are once, few, many and, for expanded clones, a class.

CASSSSDGDNEQFF	TGTGCCAGCAGTTCCTCGGACGGAGACAATGAGCAGTTCTTC	many	TRBV28	TRBJ2-1	14	NA
CASSLRLAGADNEQFF	TGTGCCAGCAGCCTCAGACTAGCGGGCGCCGACAATGAGCAGTTCTTC	few	TRBV12-3/TRBV12-4	TRBJ2-1	16	TRBD2
CATSEQGNYGYTF	TGTGCCACCAGTGAACAGGGTAACTATGGCTACACCTTC	many	TRBV24-1	TRBJ1-2	13	NA
CASTFMLPGELFF	TGTGCCAGCACTTTCATGCTACCAGGGGAGCTGTTTTTT	few	TRBV3-1	TRBJ2-2	13	NA
CACRRGGSGNTIYF	TGTGCCTGCCGACGGGGCGGGTCTGGAAACACCATATATTTT	NA	TRBV3-1	TRBJ1-3	14	NA
CASSSRTGWEQYF	TGTGCCAGCAGTTCTCGGACAGGGTGGGAGCAGTACTTC	few	TRBV27	TRBJ2-7	13	TRBD1
CATSDLRGREEQFF	TGTGCCACCAGTGATTTGCGCGGCCGGGAGGAGCAGTTCTTC	few	TRBV24-1	TRBJ2-1	14	NA
CSARDRSDSVPHQPQHF	TGCAGTGCTAGAGATCGATCGGACAGCGTTCCCCATCAGCCCCAGCATTTT	few	TRBV20-1	TRBJ1-5	17	NA
CASSPNTGNTEAFF	TGTGCCAGCAGCCCCAACACAGGGAACACTGAAGCTTTCTTT	many	TRBV3-1	TRBJ1-1	14	NA
CASSGPGTSGGYNEQFF	TGTGCCAGCAGCGGACCCGGGACTAGCGGGGGCTACAATGAGCAGTTCTTC	NA	TRBV5-4	TRBJ2-1	17	TRBD2
CASSSGLAGGGPYEQYF	TGTGCCAGCAGTTCGGGACTAGCGGGAGGTGGCCCCTACGAGCAGTACTTC	NA	TRBV6-1	TRBJ2-7	17	TRBD2
CASSLANLPYEQYF	TGTGCCAGCAGCTTAGCTAATCTACCCTACGAGCAGTACTTC	NA	TRBV7-9	TRBJ2-7	14	NA
CASSSGGKSSYNEQFF	TGTGCCAGCAGCTCGGGGGGGAAGAGCTCCTACAATGAGCAGTTCTTC	NA	TRBV7-3	TRBJ2-1	16	TRBD2
CASSLSFVRGPGETQYF	TGTGCCAGCAGCTTATCCTTTGTGCGAGGGCCTGGAGAGACCCAGTACTTC	many	TRBV7-2	TRBJ2-5	17	NA
CASSWEEGYEQYF	TGTGCCAGCAGTTGGGAAGAGGGCTACGAGCAGTACTTC	NA	TRBV27	TRBJ2-7	13	NA
CASSSGGAGTSYNEQFF	TGTGCCAGCAGCTCGGGGGGAGCGGGAACCTCCTACAATGAGCAGTTCTTC	few	TRBV7-9	TRBJ2-1	17	TRBD2
CASSTIAGPYNEQFF	TGTGCCAGCAGTACGATAGCGGGCCCCTACAATGAGCAGTTCTTC	few	TRBV27	TRBJ2-1	15	TRBD2
CASSDGHPGYGYTF	TGTGCCAGCAGCGACGGACACCCTGGATATGGCTACACCTTC	NA	TRBV6-1	TRBJ1-2	14	NA
CASSLEAQGRNEQYF	TGCGCCAGCAGCTTGGAAGCACAGGGGAGGAACGAGCAGTACTTC	few	TRBV5-1	TRBJ2-7	15	NA
CATPDVFDGYTF	TGTGCCACCCCGGACGTGTTTGATGGCTACACCTTC	many	TRBV5-5	TRBJ1-2	12	NA
CSVADSPYEQYF	TGCAGCGTTGCAGACAGCCCCTACGAGCAGTACTTC	NA	TRBV29-1	TRBJ2-7	12	NA
CASSLGLFNQPQHF	TGTGCCAGCAGCTTAGGACTGTTTAATCAGCCCCAGCATTTT	NA	TRBV7-2	TRBJ1-5	14	NA
CSAKRGGEKLFF	TGCAGTGCCAAGCGGGGGGGTGAAAAACTGTTTTTT	NA	TRBV20-1	TRBJ1-4	12	NA
CASSQTWTEAYEQYF	TGTGCCAGCAGCCAGACCTGGACAGAAGCCTACGAGCAGTACTTC	few	TRBV5-5	TRBJ2-7	15	NA
CASLRIKGETQYF	TGTGCCAGCCTGAGGATAAAAGGAGAGACCCAGTACTTC	NA	TRBV2	TRBJ2-5	13	NA
CASSLTGDSYEQYF	TGTGCCAGCAGCTTGACAGGGGACTCCTACGAGCAGTACTTC	many	TRBV7-9	TRBJ2-7	14	TRBD1
CASRDRTYQETQYF	TGTGCCTCCCGAGACAGGACGTACCAAGAGACCCAGTACTTC	many	TRBV10-3	TRBJ2-5	14	NA
CASSQGPAGGSYEQYF	TGTGCCAGCAGCCAAGGACCCGCGGGAGGATCCTACGAGCAGTACTTC	NA	TRBV3-1	TRBJ2-7	16	TRBD2
CASSVAPVAGVTDTQYF	TGTGCCAGCAGCGTAGCCCCAGTAGCGGGAGTGACAGATACGCAGTATTTT	NA	TRBV9	TRBJ2-3	17	TRBD2
CSARDWINEQFF	TGCAGTGCTAGAGATTGGATCAATGAGCAGTTCTTC	NA	TRBV20-1	TRBJ2-1	12	NA
CASRKGAPTNEKLFF	TGTGCCAGCCGCAAGGGCGCCCCAACTAATGAAAAACTGTTTTTT	NA	TRBV2	TRBJ1-4	15	NA
CAIPKKGVTGELFF	TGTGCCATCCCAAAAAAGGGGGTCACCGGGGAGCTGTTTTTT	NA	TRBV10-3	TRBJ2-2	14	NA
CASSSPTGGALETQYF	TGTGCCAGCAGTTCCCCCACTGGCGGGGCCTTGGAGACCCAGTACTTC	many	TRBV28	TRBJ2-5	16	NA
CASSPPSGTGGYGGYTF	TGCGCCAGCAGCCCCCCTTCGGGGACAGGGGGCTACGGAGGCTACACCTTC	NA	TRBV4-1	TRBJ1-2	17	TRBD1
CASSKGVGGGTDTQYF	TGCGCCAGCTCCAAGGGGGTAGGCGGAGGCACAGATACGCAGTATTTT	NA	TRBV10-1	TRBJ2-3	16	NA
CSARVEDRDNYGYTF	TGCAGTGCTAGAGTGGAGGACAGGGACAACTATGGCTACACCTTC	many	TRBV20-1	TRBJ1-2	15	TRBD1
CSVEARSNVLTF	TGCAGCGTTGAAGCGCGATCCAACGTCCTGACTTTC	NA	TRBV29-1	TRBJ2-6	12	NA
CASSTRSPAETQYF	TGTGCCAGTAGTACCCGGAGTCCCGCGGAGACCCAGTACTTC	NA	TRBV19	TRBJ2-5	14	NA
CAISEMRADTQYF	TGTGCCATCAGTGAAATGAGGGCTGATACGCAGTATTTT	NA	TRBV10-3	TRBJ2-3	13	NA
CASIPGGTSGIIYEQYF	TGTGCCAGCATCCCCGGCGGGACTAGCGGAATTATCTACGAGCAGTACTTC	few	TRBV28	TRBJ2-7	17	TRBD2
CSARGASFAGFF	TGCAGTGCTAGGGGGGCCAGCTTCGCGGGGTTCTTC	NA	TRBV20-1	TRBJ2-1	12	NA
CSASWLAKVNEQFF	TGCAGTGCTAGTTGGCTAGCGAAGGTCAATGAGCAGTTCTTC	many	TRBV20-1	TRBJ2-1	14	NA
CASSIHWNTEAFF	TGTGCCAGCAGCATACATTGGAACACTGAAGCTTTCTTT	many	TRBV11-3	TRBJ1-1	13	NA
CASSLRGGVGYTF	TGTGCCAGCAGCCTCAGGGGGGGCGTAGGCTACACCTTC	few	TRBV27	TRBJ1-2	13	TRBD1
CASSFARRPSGRASYEQYF	TGCGCCAGCAGCTTTGCAAGGAGGCCTAGCGGGAGGGCATCCTACGAGCAGTACTTC	few	TRBV5-1	TRBJ2-7	19	TRBD2
CASSYLTDQERGNEQFF	TGTGCCAGCAGTTACCTTACAGACCAGGAGCGAGGCAATGAGCAGTTCTTC	NA	TRBV6-2/TRBV6-3	TRBJ2-1	17	NA
CASTTGFKVLARSAFF	TGTGCCAGCACTACAGGGTTTAAGGTCCTCGCCCGTTCAGCTTTCTTT	NA	TRBV6-2/TRBV6-3	TRBJ1-1	16	NA
CASSDDRPNEEQYF	TGCGCCAGCAGTGATGACAGACCGAACGAGGAGCAGTACTTC	NA	TRBV10-1	TRBJ2-7	14	NA
CASSSGVAGDTGELFF	TGTGCCAGCAGTTCGGGAGTAGCGGGAGACACCGGGGAGCTGTTTTTT	NA	TRBV27	TRBJ2-2	16	TRBD2
CATARGQGGANEKLFF	TGTGCCACTGCTAGGGGACAGGGGGGGGCTAATGAAAAACTGTTTTTT	NA	TRBV15	TRBJ1-4	16	TRBD1
CASSHPTTGELFF	TGTGCCAGCAGCCACCCGACAACCGGGGAGCTGTTTTTT	NA	TRBV6-1	TRBJ2-2	13	NA
CASSLDYTGELFF	TGCGCCAGCAGCTTGGACTATACCGGGGAGCTGTTTTTT	many	TRBV5-1	TRBJ2-2	13	NA
CASTTAVDYNSPLHF	TGTGCCAGCACGACCGCAGTGGACTATAATTCACCCCTCCACTTT	many	TRBV28	TRBJ1-6	15	NA
CASSAGTGGYGYTF	TGTGCCAGCAGCGCCGGGACAGGGGGCTATGGCTACACCTTC	many	TRBV6-1	TRBJ1-2	14	TRBD1
CASSLRTGGQGVSEQFF	TGCGCCAGCAGCTTGAGGACAGGGGGACAGGGGGTAAGTGAGCAGTTCTTC	NA	TRBV5-1	TRBJ2-1	17	TRBD1